One sample yielded the 25 T cell receptor beta chains listed below, sequenced in a study of T-cell memory formation after mild COVID-19. MiXCR, run by TCRdb on the 5' RACE reads, gives a single entry per CDR3 protein. The data contain roughly 110,000 distinct CDR3 sequences, 9.5% to 15% of them seen just once; the ten biggest clones take up 25% to 35%. Specimen: PBMCs or a T cell subset sorted from them (not recorded which). The receptors here all came from an adult woman who had mild COVID-19 (a few samples of this study predate the infection). Cell type and time point are not known.

This clonotype has only a few counts. The J gene is TRBJ1-2, the V gene TRBV5-6, with 8 bases that match TRBD1. With V trimmed by 3 bases and J by 3 bases, 4 bases remained unmatched. The germline CDR1 and CDR2 sequences are SGHDT and YYEEEE. This CDR3 spans 14 amino acids. CDR3 loop: CASSSTGDDYGYTF. DNA of the CDR3: TGTGCCAGCAGCTCGACAGGGGACGACTATGGCTACACCTTC.

This clonotype was seen a few times. An end of the junction differs from the germline gene, which may be a read error. The V gene is TRBV7-9, the J gene TRBJ1-5, with D perhaps TRBD1 (6 bases). Germline values: CDR1 SEHNR, CDR2 FQNEAQ (reference sequence). The CDR3 spans 12 residues. The CDR3 coding sequence is TGTGCCAGCAACCAGCCTCCGGGGGCGCAGGTTTTT. Protein sequence: CASNQPPGAQVF.

This clonotype was observed at least ten times. The chain combines TRBV27 with TRBJ2-2, with D uncertain. V lost 2 bases to trimming and J lost 0 bases, with 1 base between them. Germline V gene data show CDR1 as MNHEY and CDR2 as SMNVEV (reference sequence). The CDR3 extends over 13 amino acids. This chain's CDR3 is CASSLANTGELFF. The CDR3 DNA follows: TGTGCCAGCAGTTTAGCGAACACCGGGGAGCTGTTTTTT.

CDR3 region: CASSYPHYPGRLASGANVLTF. The CDR3 coding sequence is TGTGCCAGCAGTTACCCACACTATCCAGGACGGCTGGCCTCTGGGGCCAACGTCCTGACTTTC. V and J are TRBV6-6 and TRBJ2-6; D is undetermined. This CDR3 contains 21 residues. CDR1 is MNHNY and CDR2 is SVGAGI in the germline V gene (reference sequence). V was shortened by 2 bases and J by 0 bases, with 23 bases between the two germline ends.

Remarks on this clonotype: One end of the junction does not line up with germline, which may come from a read error. The genes are TRBV2 and TRBJ2-7; either TRBD1 or TRBD2 may fit D (5 bases each). CDR1 and CDR2 from the germline V gene are SNHLY and FYNNEI. The CDR3 totals 17 residues. CDR3 in amino acids: CASSEGSTVGGIYEKYF. The CDR3 region has the DNA TGTGCCAGCAGCGAAGGCTCGACAGTTGGGGGAATATACGAGAAGTACTTC. The full variable domain, in which reference TRBV2 and TRBJ2-7 provide the parts outside the CDR3, is EPEVTQTPSHQVTQMGQEVILRCVPISNHLYFYWYRQILGQKVEFLVSFYNNEISEKSEIFDDQFSVERPDGSNFTLKIRSTKLEDSAMYFCASSEGSTVGGIYEKYFGPGTRLTVT.

A few counts support this clonotype. V is TRBV4-1 and J is TRBJ2-7, with D possibly TRBD1 on 5 matching bases. The CDR3 sequence is 13 residues long. From germline, CDR1 is MGHRA and CDR2 YSYEKL. V lost 3 bases to trimming and J lost 4 bases, with 10 bases between them. The CDR3 nucleotides are TGCGCCAGCAGCCAGGGGCAGTTATACGAGCAGTACTTC. Encoded protein: CASSQGQLYEQYF.

The chain combines TRBV12-3 or TRBV12-4 with TRBJ2-3; TRBD1 is a possible D gene (6 bases). V lost 6 bases and J 2 bases, leaving 18 bases between the germline ends. The CDR3 has 16 amino acids. This chain's CDR3 is CASRPRQAPITDTQYF. Here the CDR3 DNA reads TGTGCCAGCAGGCCGCGACAGGCTCCGATCACAGATACGCAGTATTTT.

In its sample, this clonotype was seen a few times. V and J are TRBV25-1 and TRBJ2-1; D not resolved. Germline CDR1 is MGHDK and CDR2 is SYGVNS. V was pared by 0 bases and J by 8 bases, with 8 bases between. The CDR3 runs to 13 residues. The CDR3 DNA reads TGTGCCAGCAGTGAATATCTCGTGGATGAGCAGTTCTTC. Its protein product is CASSEYLVDEQFF.

This clonotype was found many times. The chain links TRBV19 to TRBJ1-1, with D maybe TRBD1 (5 bases). CDR1 LNHDA and CDR2 SQIVND come from the germline V gene (reference sequence). The CDR3 is made up of 16 amino acids. V lost 3 bases to trimming and J lost 7 bases, with 21 bases between them. CDR3 sequence: CASSIWGKLIQDEAFF. The CDR3 coding sequence is TGTGCCAGTAGTATCTGGGGGAAACTCATTCAAGATGAAGCTTTCTTT.

This sequence joins TRBV5-1 and TRBJ2-3; 7 bases are shared with TRBD2. The CDR3 sequence is 17 residues long. The germline gives CDR1 SGHRS, CDR2 YFSETQ. V lost 0 bases to trimming and J lost 0 bases; unmatched junction nucleotides: 7. The DNA for the CDR3 is TGCGCCAGCAGCTTGGGGCCTAGCGGCTCTAGCACAGATACGCAGTATTTT. Translation gives CASSLGPSGSSTDTQYF.

This clonotype appeared once. This may come from a read error, since a much larger clone is one base off. This sequence joins TRBV7-9 and TRBJ2-2, with 8 bases fitting TRBD1. Germline loops: CDR1 SEHNR, CDR2 FQNEAQ (reference sequence). The CDR3 totals 15 residues. The CDR3 spells CASSPRTGSPGEMFF. Here the CDR3 DNA reads TGTGCCAGCAGCCCTCGGACAGGGTCCCCCGGGGAGATGTTTTTT.

In this sample, this clonotype turned up a few times. Here the CDR3 reads CASSLGGTGEAILTAELFF. In DNA form, the CDR3 reads TGCGCCAGCAGCTTGGGAGGGACAGGGGAAGCCATACTGACCGCGGAACTGTTTTTT. This chain connects TRBV5-1 to TRBJ1-4; 10 bases map to TRBD1. This CDR3 region has 19 residues. V dropped 0 bases and J dropped 12; count of bases not matched to a gene: 20. The germline gives CDR1 SGHRS, CDR2 YFSETQ.

This clonotype was seen more than once but under ten times. The rearrangement joins TRBV5-8 to TRBJ2-3, with 12 bases identical to TRBD2. This CDR3 is 17 amino acids long. Germline assignment: CDR1 SGHTS and CDR2 YDEGEE. V shed 4 bases and J 1 base; nucleotides not matched to a gene: 7. The CDR3 spells CASSVTSGGLRTDTQYF. The CDR3 DNA reads TGTGCCAGCAGCGTGACTAGCGGGGGTCTCCGCACAGATACGCAGTATTTT.

This chain links TRBV7-9 with TRBJ2-1, with 13 bases that match TRBD2. V was pared by 5 bases and J by 8 bases, with 9 bases of the junction left unmatched. CDR1 SEHNR and CDR2 FQNEAQ come from the germline V gene (reference sequence). This CDR3 spans 16 amino acids. The CDR3 loop is CASSPRTSGGGYEQFF. Here the CDR3 DNA reads TGTGCCAGCAGCCCGCGGACTAGCGGGGGAGGGTATGAGCAGTTCTTC.

The rearrangement links TRBV5-5 to TRBJ2-2; TRBD1 matches 12 bases. J gave up 6 bases and V 3 bases, and 12 bases lay outside the gene matches. This CDR3 spans 18 amino acids. Germline assignment: CDR1 SGHKS and CDR2 YYEKEE (reference sequence). CDR3: CASSYQIRDRGLSGELFF. The DNA for the CDR3 is TGTGCCAGCAGCTACCAAATCCGGGACAGGGGGCTGTCCGGGGAGCTGTTTTTT.

This chain connects TRBV6-5 to TRBJ2-5, with D perhaps given as TRBD1 or TRBD2 (5 bases each). The germline V gene has CDR1 MNHEY and CDR2 SVGAGI. The V gene lost 5 bases and the J gene lost 1 base, with 11 bases spanning the gap. This CDR3 spans 14 amino acids. CDR3 protein: CASSPGPFQETQYF. Written as DNA, the CDR3 is TGTGCCAGCAGTCCGGGACCCTTCCAAGAGACCCAGTACTTC.

This clonotype was found a few times. The V call is TRBV9, the J call TRBJ2-1; the D is unclear. The germline V gene has CDR1 SGDLS and CDR2 YYNGEE. V lost 0 bases and J 7 bases, leaving 11 bases between the germline ends. The CDR3 sequence is 14 residues long. The CDR3 nucleotides are TGTGCCAGCAGCGTAGGGAAGGGAAGGAATGAGCAGTTCTTC. It codes for CASSVGKGRNEQFF.

This clonotype has a handful of counts. The rearrangement links TRBV5-1 to TRBJ2-7, with D unresolved. V was clipped by 0 bases and J by 5 bases, with 9 bases between them. The CDR3 has 13 amino acids. Germline CDR1 and CDR2: SGHRS and YFSETQ. In nucleotides, the CDR3 is TGCGCCAGCAGCTTGGACCCGCCCCACGAGCAGTACTTC. Translating it yields CASSLDPPHEQYF.

This clonotype occurred a few times. This chain uses TRBV19 with TRBJ2-7; TRBD1 matches 8 bases. Germline CDR1 is LNHDA and CDR2 is SQIVND (reference sequence). The CDR3 is made up of 14 amino acids. Trimming took 4 bases from V and 3 from J; bases not matched to a gene: 5. CDR3 DNA: TGTGCCAGTAGTAGGACAGGGTCCCACTACGAGCAGTACTTC. Amino acid sequence: CASSRTGSHYEQYF.

J is TRBJ1-1 and V is TRBV7-9; 9 bases agree with TRBD1. The V and J ends lost 1 base and 1 base, in that order; junction bases with no gene match: 10. The CDR3 loop spans 18 amino acids. From germline, CDR1 is SEHNR and CDR2 FQNEAQ (reference sequence). CDR3 in DNA: TGTGCCAGCAGCTTAGGATACACACAGGGGGCTGGGAACACTGAAGCTTTCTTT. This sequence encodes CASSLGYTQGAGNTEAFF.

The chain couples TRBV6-6 to TRBJ2-1; TRBD2 is a possible D gene (5 bases). The CDR3 totals 14 residues. Trimming left V 4 bases short and J 5 bases short, with 12 bases between. Germline V lookup: CDR1 MNHNY, CDR2 SVGAGI (reference sequence). The CDR3 coding sequence is TGTGCCAGCAGTTCTCGGCTAGCTAACAATGAGCAGTTCTTC. It codes for CASSSRLANNEQFF.

This clonotype came up a few times. The V and J genes are TRBV4-3 and TRBJ2-7; TRBD1 matches at 8 bases. J was trimmed by 3 bases and V by 4 bases; bases with no gene match: 11. Germline assignment: CDR1 LGHNA and CDR2 YSLEER. The CDR3 runs to 16 residues. In DNA, the CDR3 is TGCGCCAGCAGCCGATCCGCCGGGACAGGCTACTACGAGCAGTACTTC. Amino acid sequence: CASSRSAGTGYYEQYF.

This clonotype was recorded a few times. V and J are TRBV4-2 and TRBJ2-7; the match to TRBD2 covers 10 bases. Trimming removed 2 bases from V and 2 bases from J; junction bases left unmatched: 6. Germline CDR1 reads LGHNA; CDR2 reads YNFKEQ. This CDR3 comprises 16 residues. This CDR3 is CASSQNLAGDTYEQYF. The CDR3 coding sequence is TGTGCCAGCAGCCAAAACCTAGCGGGGGATACCTACGAGCAGTACTTC.

This chain connects TRBV29-1 to TRBJ2-1; no clear D gene. Trimming cost V 1 base and J 10 bases, with 8 bases left between them. The CDR3 is 11 residues long. Germline V gene data show CDR1 as SQVTM and CDR2 as ANQGSEA. The CDR3 region has the DNA TGCAGCGTTGAAGGTCTAAGGGAGCAGTTCTTC. Protein: CSVEGLREQFF.

This clonotype was counted only a few times. V gene TRBV7-6 combines with J gene TRBJ1-4; no clear D. This CDR3 contains 17 residues. Looked up from germline, CDR1 is SGHVS and CDR2 is FNYEAQ. V lost 3 bases, J lost 1 base, and 15 bases lay in between. CDR3 protein: CASSLYSHTLTNEKLFF. CDR3 in DNA: TGTGCCAGCAGCTTGTACAGCCATACCTTAACTAATGAAAAACTGTTTTTT.